A selection of T cell receptor beta chains follows, all from one sample in a study of blood T cell repertoires in COVID-19. The data were produced by immunoSEQ multiplex PCR, yet TCRdb's version contains in-frame clones alone and is incomplete. The table shows roughly 100,000 clones, with roughly 80% occurring only once. Sample: peripheral blood. These TCRs come from a woman at least 80 years old with active or convalescent COVID-19. CDR3s include the opening cysteine and the closing phenylalanine or tryptophan. A D gene is named only where the DNA matches it firmly. The size of a clone is reported for some rows only, either as once, few or many, or as a class for expanded clones.

V gene: TRBV6-6
D gene: TRBD1
J gene: TRBJ2-5
clone size: NA
CDR3 protein: CASNPGQGRRETQYF
CDR3 DNA: TGTGCCAGCAATCCAGGACAGGGAAGGAGGGAGACCCAGTACTTC

V gene: TRBV28
D gene: NA
J gene: TRBJ1-1
clone size: NA
CDR3 protein: CASTLAGSAFF
CDR3 DNA: TGTGCCAGCACACTCGCGGGATCCGCTTTCTTT

V gene: TRBV27
D gene: NA
J gene: TRBJ1-3
clone size: NA
CDR3 protein: CASSLSWKGGSGNTIYF
CDR3 DNA: TGTGCCAGCAGTTTATCGTGGAAGGGAGGCTCTGGAAACACCATATATTTT

V gene: TRBV7-2
D gene: NA
J gene: TRBJ2-1
clone size: NA
CDR3 protein: CASSVTRDTYNEQFF
CDR3 DNA: TGTGCCAGCAGCGTCACCAGGGATACCTACAATGAGCAGTTCTTC

V gene: TRBV21-1
D gene: NA
J gene: TRBJ2-1
clone size: NA
CDR3 protein: CASSTATDSYNEQFF
CDR3 DNA: TGTGCCAGCAGCACAGCGACAGACTCCTACAATGAGCAGTTCTTC

V gene: TRBV2
D gene: NA
J gene: TRBJ1-6
clone size: NA
CDR3 protein: CASGSRDTLNSPLHF
CDR3 DNA: TGTGCCAGCGGGTCCCGGGACACCCTCAATTCACCCCTCCACTTT

V gene: TRBV9
D gene: TRBD1
J gene: TRBJ2-7
clone size: NA
CDR3 protein: CASSSRGTGAYEQYF
CDR3 DNA: TGTGCCAGCAGCTCCCGAGGGACAGGTGCCTACGAGCAGTACTTC

V gene: TRBV11-3
D gene: NA
J gene: TRBJ2-1
clone size: NA
CDR3 protein: CASSLGRYNEQFF
CDR3 DNA: TGTGCCAGCAGCTTAGGCAGATACAATGAGCAGTTCTTC

V gene: TRBV9
D gene: NA
J gene: TRBJ1-3
clone size: NA
CDR3 protein: CASSPQANNIGNTIYF
CDR3 DNA: TGTGCCAGCAGCCCACAGGCAAACAACATAGGAAACACCATATATTTT

V gene: TRBV4-1
D gene: NA
J gene: TRBJ1-2
clone size: NA
CDR3 protein: CASSQDSVGGRGYTF
CDR3 DNA: TGCGCCAGCAGCCAAGATAGTGTGGGGGGTCGTGGCTACACCTTC

V gene: TRBV7-8
D gene: TRBD2
J gene: TRBJ2-1
clone size: NA
CDR3 protein: CASSLGGRAYNEQFF
CDR3 DNA: TGTGCCAGCAGCTTAGGCGGGAGGGCCTACAATGAGCAGTTCTTC

V gene: TRBV27
D gene: NA
J gene: TRBJ2-7
clone size: NA
CDR3 protein: CASSLSRTAAYEQYF
CDR3 DNA: TGTGCCAGCAGTTTATCCCGGACAGCGGCCTACGAGCAGTACTTC

V gene: TRBV5-1
D gene: TRBD1
J gene: TRBJ2-7
clone size: NA
CDR3 protein: CASSLAPGGALETYEQYF
CDR3 DNA: TGCGCCAGCAGCTTGGCTCCAGGGGGCGCCTTGGAGACCTACGAGCAGTACTTC

V gene: TRBV4-1
D gene: NA
J gene: TRBJ1-4
clone size: NA
CDR3 protein: CASSQGEANNEKLFF
CDR3 DNA: TGCGCCAGCAGCCAAGGGGAGGCAAATAATGAAAAACTGTTTTTT

V gene: TRBV7-6
D gene: NA
J gene: TRBJ2-3
clone size: NA
CDR3 protein: CASSFGGSVDTQYF
CDR3 DNA: TGTGCCAGCAGCTTTGGTGGGAGTGTTGATACGCAGTATTTT

V gene: TRBV29-1
D gene: TRBD2
J gene: TRBJ2-3
clone size: NA
CDR3 protein: CSVEGLAGGTDTQYF
CDR3 DNA: TGCAGCGTTGAGGGGCTAGCGGGAGGCACAGATACGCAGTATTTT

V gene: TRBV5-4
D gene: NA
J gene: TRBJ1-2
clone size: NA
CDR3 protein: CASSRGASSNYGYTF
CDR3 DNA: TGTGCCAGCAGCCGCGGGGCCTCCTCTAACTATGGCTACACCTTC

V gene: TRBV18
D gene: TRBD1
J gene: TRBJ1-6
clone size: NA
CDR3 protein: CASSPGQSSYNSPLHF
CDR3 DNA: TGTGCCAGCTCACCGGGACAGAGCTCCTATAATTCACCCCTCCACTTT

V gene: TRBV28
D gene: NA
J gene: TRBJ2-7
clone size: NA
CDR3 protein: CASSLTGSSSYEQYF
CDR3 DNA: TGTGCCAGCAGTCTTACAGGGAGCAGCTCCTACGAGCAGTACTTC

V gene: TRBV2
D gene: TRBD1
J gene: TRBJ1-5
clone size: few
CDR3 protein: CAGGTGNNQPQHF
CDR3 DNA: TGTGCCGGGGGGACAGGGAACAATCAGCCCCAGCATTTT

V gene: TRBV7-3
D gene: TRBD1
J gene: TRBJ2-2
clone size: NA
CDR3 protein: CASPPKPGQRTGELFF
CDR3 DNA: TGTGCCAGCCCGCCCAAACCGGGACAGCGCACCGGGGAGCTGTTTTTT

V gene: TRBV6-5
D gene: NA
J gene: TRBJ1-1
clone size: NA
CDR3 protein: CASSYLSPNGAAFF
CDR3 DNA: TGTGCCAGCAGCTACCTCTCCCCCAATGGGGCAGCTTTCTTT

V gene: TRBV5-1
D gene: NA
J gene: TRBJ1-1
clone size: NA
CDR3 protein: CASSPLGGEDAEAFF
CDR3 DNA: TGCGCCAGCAGCCCCCTTGGGGGGGAGGACGCTGAAGCTTTCTTT

V gene: TRBV6-5
D gene: TRBD1
J gene: TRBJ1-2
clone size: NA
CDR3 protein: CASRPGQGANYGYTF
CDR3 DNA: TGTGCCAGCAGGCCCGGACAGGGGGCGAACTATGGCTACACCTTC

V gene: TRBV3-1/TRBV3-2
D gene: NA
J gene: TRBJ2-2
clone size: NA
CDR3 protein: CASSQGVATGGELFF
CDR3 DNA: TGTGCCAGCAGCCAAGGGGTAGCTACTGGCGGGGAGCTGTTTTTT

V gene: TRBV5-1
D gene: NA
J gene: TRBJ2-3
clone size: NA
CDR3 protein: CASSLGPSGTDTQYF
CDR3 DNA: TGCGCCAGCAGCTTGGGGCCGAGCGGCACAGATACGCAGTATTTT

V gene: TRBV6-5
D gene: TRBD1
J gene: TRBJ1-2
clone size: NA
CDR3 protein: CASRRDRGTYGYTF
CDR3 DNA: TGTGCCAGCAGACGGGACAGGGGGACCTATGGCTACACCTTC

V gene: TRBV5-4
D gene: NA
J gene: TRBJ2-3
clone size: NA
CDR3 protein: CASSLAGRGQSTDTQYF
CDR3 DNA: TGTGCCAGCAGCTTGGCGGGCAGGGGACAAAGCACAGATACGCAGTATTTT

V gene: TRBV9
D gene: NA
J gene: TRBJ2-5
clone size: once
CDR3 protein: CASSVRTGLQETQYF
CDR3 DNA: TGTGCCAGCAGCGTACGGACAGGACTACAAGAGACCCAGTACTTC

V gene: TRBV4-2
D gene: TRBD2
J gene: TRBJ2-7
clone size: NA
CDR3 protein: CASSQDPAGGSYEQYF
CDR3 DNA: TGTGCCAGCAGCCAAGATCCAGCGGGGGGTTCCTACGAGCAGTACTTC

V gene: TRBV18
D gene: TRBD1
J gene: TRBJ1-2
clone size: NA
CDR3 protein: CASSKGQGDGYTF
CDR3 DNA: TGTGCCAGCTCGAAAGGACAGGGCGATGGCTACACCTTC

V gene: TRBV3-1/TRBV3-2
D gene: NA
J gene: TRBJ2-2
clone size: NA
CDR3 protein: CASSQEEGGPAGELFF
CDR3 DNA: TGTGCCAGCAGCCAAGAGGAGGGGGGGCCCGCCGGGGAGCTGTTTTTT

V gene: TRBV7-2
D gene: NA
J gene: TRBJ1-1
clone size: once
CDR3 protein: CASSLGQLNTEAFF
CDR3 DNA: TGTGCCAGCAGCCTCGGACAATTGAACACTGAAGCTTTCTTT

V gene: TRBV6-5
D gene: TRBD2
J gene: TRBJ2-7
clone size: NA
CDR3 protein: CATERAGGAYEQYF
CDR3 DNA: TGTGCCACCGAGCGGGCGGGAGGGGCCTACGAGCAGTACTTC

V gene: TRBV7-6
D gene: NA
J gene: TRBJ2-2
clone size: NA
CDR3 protein: CASSLQGRLNTGELFF
CDR3 DNA: TGTGCCAGCAGCTTACAGGGCAGACTCAACACCGGGGAGCTGTTTTTT

V gene: TRBV19
D gene: NA
J gene: TRBJ2-7
clone size: NA
CDR3 protein: CASSTDVQTEQYF
CDR3 DNA: TGTGCCAGTAGTACTGACGTACAGACCGAGCAGTACTTC